This T cell receptor (beta chain) was retrieved from a study of somatic mutations in cytotoxic T cells in rheumatoid arthritis. Some clones are missing from TCRdb's copy, which holds only in-frame ones; the method was immunoSEQ multiplex PCR. The sample shows more than 25,000 clones, roughly 69% of them seen only once. The germline V and J ends were trimmed by 1 base and 4 bases, with 14 bases remaining between them. This CDR3 contains 16 residues. CDR1 and CDR2 from the germline V gene are SEHNR and FQNEAQ (reference sequence). Purity of the CD4+ and CD8+ cells, isolated by positive magnetic bead selection, was checked by flow cytometry.

Sequencing was carried out using CD8+ T cells sorted from blood. The sequence was obtained from a woman under 30 in good health. J is TRBJ2-1 and V is TRBV7-9; D is possibly TRBD1 or TRBD2 (5 bases each). The CDR3 sequence is CASSLVSRGAYNEQFF. For the CDR3, the DNA is TGTGCCAGCAGCTTAGTGTCCCGGGGCGCGTACAATGAGCAGTTCTTC.